Given below is one TCR beta chain in context. It lacks a known antigen. Within one base of it there is no much larger clone, and no base qualities were kept. The Qiagen DNeasy kit was used to extract genomic DNA both from unsorted PBMCs and from the negatively selected CD4+ and CD8+ fractions. TCR beta CDR3 regions were amplified by immunoSEQ multiplex PCR using primers annealing to V and J segments. A synthetic immune receptor repertoire was used to minimize amplification bias, and any residual bias was removed computationally once sequencing was done. The authors' analysis ran thus. Custom Python scripts were used to quantify repertoire diversity as the Shannon entropy index. Unsorted, CD4+ and CD8+ repertoires were analyzed separately, except for combined analyses in which CD4+ and CD8+ sequences were merged in silico. TCRdb retrieved this table from immuneACCESS and kept in-frame rearrangements only. Not all clones are present; in checked studies, unresolved V genes account for under half, and no reason is known for the remainder. The V and J calls and clone size come from that table; D and trimming were worked out from the DNA. This sample has about 15,000 clones in its table, and roughly 86% of those were observed once. The top ten clonotypes cover 0.84% of the sample.

The source of the sample is a study of PD-1 blockade in classical Hodgkin lymphoma (dated by TCRdb to between 2020 and 2021). With regard to the full study: To define a peripheral blood immune signature of response to PD-1 blockade in classical Hodgkin lymphoma, the study combined TCR beta sequencing with CyTOF. The full study reports these points: Only a single clinical trial cohort was studied, and what caused the repertoire differences, possibly disease activity or prior therapy, remained undefined. Newly diagnosed patients were reported to have lower baseline TCR diversity than healthy donors, and relapsed/refractory patients were reported to have lower baseline TCR diversity still.

The germline V gene specifies SGHTA as CDR1 and FQGNSA as CDR2. Including the terminal cysteine and phenylalanine, the CDR3 comprises 14 residues. The CDR3 DNA has 42 bases and is translated from base 1. Trimming takes 5 bases off V and 2 bases off J; junction bases not matched to a gene: 2. The label giving this sample's time point can be read as: newly diagnosed, previously untreated cHL patient sample. Using a Miltenyi CD4+ T cell isolation kit, CD4+ T cells were purified from thawed PBMCs through magnetic negative selection. As a comparison group for the relapsed/refractory trial patients, PBMCs were sequenced from patients with newly diagnosed, previously untreated classical Hodgkin lymphoma. Peripheral blood was collected in 8 mL Vacutainer Cell Preparation Tubes, from which PBMCs were isolated by centrifugation and then cryopreserved. Purified CD4+ and CD8+ fractions were prepared only for cases where an additional PBMC sample was available. Magnetically labelled cells were removed on LS columns in a quadroMACS separator, and the flow-through was retained as the purified fraction.

Sequenced input: CD4+ T cells from blood. The chain joins TRBV7-2 to TRBJ1-2; TRBD1 matches 10 bases in the middle. The sequence was collected from a human donor with classical Hodgkin lymphoma. The DNA sequence is given as TGTGCCAGCAGCCGGGGACAGGGGAACTATGGCTACACCTTC. Its amino acids are CASSRGQGNYGYTF.